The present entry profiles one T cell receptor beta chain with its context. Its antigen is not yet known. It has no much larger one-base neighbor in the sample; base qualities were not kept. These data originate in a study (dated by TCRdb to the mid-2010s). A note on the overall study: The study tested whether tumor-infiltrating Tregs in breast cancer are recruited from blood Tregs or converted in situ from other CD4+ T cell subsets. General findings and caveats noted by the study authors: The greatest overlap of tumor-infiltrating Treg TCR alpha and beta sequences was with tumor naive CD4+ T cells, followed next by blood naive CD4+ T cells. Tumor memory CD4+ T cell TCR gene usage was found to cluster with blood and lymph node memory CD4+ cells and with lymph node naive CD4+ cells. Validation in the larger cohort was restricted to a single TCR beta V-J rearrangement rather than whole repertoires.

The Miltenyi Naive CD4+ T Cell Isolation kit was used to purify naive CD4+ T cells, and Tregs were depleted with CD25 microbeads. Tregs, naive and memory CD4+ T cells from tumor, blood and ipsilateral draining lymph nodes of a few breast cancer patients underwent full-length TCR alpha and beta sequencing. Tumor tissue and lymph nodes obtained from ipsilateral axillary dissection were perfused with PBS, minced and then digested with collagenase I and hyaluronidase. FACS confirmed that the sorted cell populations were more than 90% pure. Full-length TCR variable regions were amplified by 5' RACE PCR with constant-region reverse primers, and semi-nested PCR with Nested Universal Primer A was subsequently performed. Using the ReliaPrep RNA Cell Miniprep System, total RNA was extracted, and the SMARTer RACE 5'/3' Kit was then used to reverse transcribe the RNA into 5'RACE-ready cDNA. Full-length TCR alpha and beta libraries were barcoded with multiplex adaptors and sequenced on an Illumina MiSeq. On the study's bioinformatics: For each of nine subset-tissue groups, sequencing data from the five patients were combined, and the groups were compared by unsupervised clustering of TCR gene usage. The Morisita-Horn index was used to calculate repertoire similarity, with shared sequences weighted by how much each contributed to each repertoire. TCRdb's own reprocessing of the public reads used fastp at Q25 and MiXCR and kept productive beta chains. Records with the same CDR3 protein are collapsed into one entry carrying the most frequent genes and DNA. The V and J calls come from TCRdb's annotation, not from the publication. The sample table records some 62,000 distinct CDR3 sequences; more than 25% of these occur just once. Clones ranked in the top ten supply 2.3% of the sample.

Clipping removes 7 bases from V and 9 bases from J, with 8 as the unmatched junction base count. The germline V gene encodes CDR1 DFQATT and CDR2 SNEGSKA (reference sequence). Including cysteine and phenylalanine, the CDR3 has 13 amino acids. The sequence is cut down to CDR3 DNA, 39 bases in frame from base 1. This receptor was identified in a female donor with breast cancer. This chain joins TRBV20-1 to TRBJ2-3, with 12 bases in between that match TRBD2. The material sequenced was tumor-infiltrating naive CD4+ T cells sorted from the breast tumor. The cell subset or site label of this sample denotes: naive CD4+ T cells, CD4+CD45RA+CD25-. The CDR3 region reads CSVVTSGGGTQYF. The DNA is TGCAGTGTCGTGACTAGCGGGGGAGGGACGCAGTATTTT.